This TCR beta chain was sequenced during a study of beta chain features in type 1 diabetes. Findings and caveats of the study: Insertion counts at VDJ junctions were lower in type 1 diabetes patients, who also showed more deletions there.

The sequenced template was cDNA made from the entire isolated RNA. Sequencing was performed with immunoSEQ multiplex PCR; in TCRdb, only in-frame clones are kept and a portion is missing. Found here are some 200,000 clones, 11% of them singletons; the top ten hold 1% to 1.5%. Every single donor gave one heparinised blood draw, and these averaged about 100 mL. Markers CD45RO/CCR7/CD25/CD127/CD95/CD27 served to sort CD4+ naive, central memory, regulatory and stem cell-like memory cells. On this clone itself: Its cognate antigen is unknown.

The junction had 10 bases not matched to a gene; V was cut back by 4 bases and J by 4 bases. The CDR3 spans 15 residues. Germline lookup yields CDR1 MDHEN and CDR2 SYDVKM. The sample comprised central memory CD4+ T cells from blood. The receptor comes from a man between 18 and 35 years old in good health. This chain joins TRBV28 and TRBJ2-7; 7 bases are a match to TRBD1. CDR3 DNA sequence: TGTGCCAGCAGTTCTACAGGGGTTACCCGATACGAGCAGTACTTC. Translated: CASSSTGVTRYEQYF.